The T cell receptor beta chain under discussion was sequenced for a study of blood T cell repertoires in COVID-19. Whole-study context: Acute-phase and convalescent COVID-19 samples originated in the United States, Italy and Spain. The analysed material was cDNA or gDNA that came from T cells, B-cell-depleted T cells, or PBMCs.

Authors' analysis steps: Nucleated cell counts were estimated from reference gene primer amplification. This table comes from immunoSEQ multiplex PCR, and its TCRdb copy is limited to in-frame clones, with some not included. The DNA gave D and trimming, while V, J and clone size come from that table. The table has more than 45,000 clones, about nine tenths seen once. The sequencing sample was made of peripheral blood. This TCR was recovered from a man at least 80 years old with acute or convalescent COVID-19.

The CDR3 DNA reads as TGTGCCAGCAGCGTAGGGACCAGGCCGCGGGAACTGTTTTTT. Amino acid sequence: CASSVGTRPRELFF. The V gene is TRBV9, the J gene TRBJ1-4; D not certain. The CDR3 totals 14 residues. V gave up 0 bases and J gave up 12 bases, with 15 bases separating them. From germline, CDR1 is SGDLS and CDR2 YYNGEE.